The 13 T cell receptor beta chains below all came from one sample that was sequenced in a study of blood T cell repertoires in COVID-19. Assay: immunoSEQ multiplex PCR; the TCRdb copy retains only in-frame clones and omits some. Altogether about 46,000 clones are present, around 84% being singletons, with the ten largest covering roughly 4%. Sequencing input: peripheral blood. The source of these receptors is a man aged 80 or over with active COVID-19.

The chain recombines TRBV9 with TRBJ2-5; 9 bases are shared with TRBD2. CDR1 is SGDLS and CDR2 is YYNGEE in the germline V gene. The CDR3 extends over 15 amino acids. V lost 3 bases to trimming and J lost 1 base; unmatched junction nucleotides: 4. CDR3 sequence: CASSDLAGPQETQYF. CDR3 bases: TGTGCCAGCAGCGACCTAGCGGGACCCCAAGAGACCCAGTACTTC. Variable domain in full (rest from reference TRBV9 and TRBJ2-5): DSGVTQTPKHLITATGQRVTLRCSPRSGDLSVYWYQQSLDQGLQFLIQYYNGEERAKGNILERFSAQQFPDLHSELNLSSLELGDSALYFCASSDLAGPQETQYFGPGTRLLVL.

The chain employs TRBV7-2 and TRBJ1-4, with no clear D. This CDR3 spans 13 amino acids. V lost 5 bases, J lost 7 bases, and 11 bases lay in between. Germline V gene lookup returns CDR1 SGHTA and CDR2 FQGNSA. The CDR3 loop reads CASSPSNGEKLFF. CDR3 in DNA: TGTGCCAGCAGCCCCTCCAACGGTGAAAAACTGTTTTTT.

The V and J genes are TRBV10-2 and TRBJ2-5; D perhaps matches TRBD2 (5 bases). CDR3 length equals 14 residues. The germline V and J ends were trimmed by 6 bases and 3 bases, with 14 bases remaining between them. Germline-derived CDR1 and CDR2 are WSHSY and SAAADI. CDR3 bases: TGCGCCAGCAGAGATATGGACGGGGAAGAGACCCAGTACTTC. Translating gives CASRDMDGEETQYF.

In DNA, the CDR3 is TGTGCCAGCAGTTACCAGGGGTACAGGGGCTACACCTTC. It translates to CASSYQGYRGYTF. This sequence joins TRBV6-5 and TRBJ1-2; D is possibly TRBD1 (6 bases). There are 13 residues in the CDR3. Germline assignment: CDR1 MNHEY and CDR2 SVGAGI. With 2 bases removed from V and 8 bases from J, the gap between germline ends came to 12 bases.

This chain connects TRBV13 to TRBJ1-1, with 12 bases aligning to TRBD1. The ends lost 5 bases at V and 5 bases at J; junction bases unmatched: 15. The CDR3 totals 18 residues. Germline values: CDR1 PRHDT, CDR2 FYEKMQ (reference sequence). The CDR3 nucleotides are TGTGCCAGCAGCGCAAAACCGGGACAGGGGGCAATTAGGACTGAAGCTTTCTTT. Its protein is CASSAKPGQGAIRTEAFF. The variable domain in full, with the rest retrieved from reference TRBV13 and TRBJ1-1, is AAGVIQSPRHLIKEKRETATLKCYPIPRHDTVYWYQQGPGQDPQFLISFYEKMQSDKGSIPDRFSAQQFSDYHSELNMSSLELGDSALYFCASSAKPGQGAIRTEAFFGQGTRLTVV.

The chain couples TRBV27 to TRBJ2-2; no firm D call. V lost 3 bases to trimming and J lost 4 bases, with 9 bases between them. The germline V gene has CDR1 MNHEY and CDR2 SMNVEV (reference sequence). The CDR3 covers 14 residues. The CDR3 loop reads CASSFTQITGELFF. CDR3 sequence (DNA): TGTGCCAGCAGTTTTACACAGATCACCGGGGAGCTGTTTTTT.

The chain recombines TRBV6-5 with TRBJ1-4; a weak D match, TRBD1 (6 bases). V lost 8 bases and J lost 4, with 8 bases in between. Germline V gene data show CDR1 as MNHEY and CDR2 as SVGAGI. This CDR3 is built from 12 residues. The CDR3 sequence is CASAGDNEKLFF. CDR3 sequence (DNA): TGTGCCAGCGCAGGGGATAATGAAAAACTGTTTTTT.

The V call is TRBV7-6, the J call TRBJ2-1; 11 positions agree with TRBD2. V shed 5 bases and J 7 bases; nucleotides not matched to a gene: 10. The CDR3 spans 16 residues. Germline V CDR1 and CDR2: SGHVS, FNYEAQ. This CDR3 reads CASSGHSGRAENEQFF. Written as DNA, the CDR3 is TGTGCCAGCAGCGGACATAGCGGGAGGGCCGAGAATGAGCAGTTCTTC.

The rearrangement joins TRBV9 to TRBJ2-3, with 7 bases matching TRBD2. The germline V gene encodes CDR1 SGDLS and CDR2 YYNGEE. The length of the CDR3 is 16 residues. Trimming took 4 bases from V and 5 from J; bases not matched to a gene: 13. CDR3: CASSTLGTTGQDTQYF. The CDR3 coding sequence is TGTGCCAGCAGCACCCTGGGGACTACGGGTCAAGATACGCAGTATTTT. The entire variable domain, with the rest obtained from reference TRBV9 and TRBJ2-3, is as follows: DSGVTQTPKHLITATGQRVTLRCSPRSGDLSVYWYQQSLDQGLQFLIQYYNGEERAKGNILERFSAQQFPDLHSELNLSSLELGDSALYFCASSTLGTTGQDTQYFGPGTRLTVL.

This clone has only one observation. This rearrangement joins TRBV10-2 to TRBJ2-1; D is perhaps TRBD2 (6 bases). CDR1 WSHSY and CDR2 SAAADI come from the germline V gene. CDR3 length: 12 amino acids. V was shortened by 4 bases and J by 8 bases, with 9 bases between the two germline ends. The CDR3 DNA sequence: TGCGCCAGCAGTGCGACTAGGTATGAGCAGTTCTTC. Its protein product is CASSATRYEQFF.

V gene TRBV5-4 combines with J gene TRBJ1-1, with a tentative D call TRBD1 (5 bases). Germline assignment: CDR1 SGHNT and CDR2 YYREEE (reference sequence). The germline V and J ends were trimmed by 4 bases and 6 bases, with 10 bases remaining between them. CDR3 size: 12 residues. The CDR3 spells CASSQDSPEAFF. The CDR3 bases are TGTGCCAGCAGCCAAGACAGCCCTGAAGCTTTCTTT. Using reference TRBV5-4 and TRBJ1-1 for the parts outside the CDR3, the full variable domain is ETGVTQSPTHLIKTRGQQVTLRCSSQSGHNTVSWYQQALGQGPQFIFQYYREEENGRGNFPPRFSGLQFPNYSSELNVNALELDDSALYLCASSQDSPEAFFGQGTRLTVV.

This clone was observed a few times. V gene TRBV3-1 (or the pseudogene TRBV3-2) combines with J gene TRBJ2-1; 15 bases match TRBD2. The CDR3 loop spans 18 amino acids. The V and J ends lost 4 bases and 2 bases, in that order; junction bases with no gene match: 6. From germline, CDR1 is LGHDT and CDR2 YNNKEL (reference sequence). CDR3 sequence (DNA): TGTGCCAGCAGCCCCTCAAGGACTAGCGGGAGGGCCTACAATGAGCAGTTCTTC. Protein sequence: CASSPSRTSGRAYNEQFF.

The V call is TRBV5-6, the J call TRBJ1-1; no firm D call. From germline, CDR1 is SGHDT and CDR2 YYEEEE. The CDR3 contains 14 residues. V shed 3 bases and J shed 5 bases, with 14 bases lying between them. CDR3 in amino acids: CASSYNLRETEAFF. The CDR3, as DNA: TGTGCCAGCAGCTATAATCTAAGGGAGACTGAAGCTTTCTTT.